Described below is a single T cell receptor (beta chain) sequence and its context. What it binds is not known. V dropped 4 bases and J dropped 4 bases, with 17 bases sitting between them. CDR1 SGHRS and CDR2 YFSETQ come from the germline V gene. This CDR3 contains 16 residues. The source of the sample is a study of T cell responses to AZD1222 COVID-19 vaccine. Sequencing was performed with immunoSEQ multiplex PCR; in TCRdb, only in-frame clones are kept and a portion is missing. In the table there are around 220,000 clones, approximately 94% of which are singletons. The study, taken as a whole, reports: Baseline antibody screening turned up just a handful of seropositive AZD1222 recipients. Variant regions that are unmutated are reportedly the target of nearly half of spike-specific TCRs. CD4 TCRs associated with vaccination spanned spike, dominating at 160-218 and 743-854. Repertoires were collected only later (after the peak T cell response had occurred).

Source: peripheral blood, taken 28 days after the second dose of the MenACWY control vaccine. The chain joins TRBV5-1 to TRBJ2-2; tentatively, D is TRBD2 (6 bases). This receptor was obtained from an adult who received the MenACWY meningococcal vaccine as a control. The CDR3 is CASSLLRGRSTGELFF. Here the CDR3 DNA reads TGCGCCAGCAGCCTCCTTCGGGGGAGGAGCACCGGGGAGCTGTTTTTT.